The 15 T cell receptor beta chains below all came from one sample that was sequenced in a study of vaccination and CD4 T cells after COVID-19. Sequencing of DNA taken from cultured CD4+ T cells relied on the Oncomine TCR Beta short-read assay. TCRdb reprocessed the PCR reads with MiXCR, giving one entry per CDR3 protein. Among approximately 6,800 distinct CDR3 sequences, roughly 43% were seen once, and the ten largest hold about 25%. Treatment here: approximately 11-day PBMC culture with coronavirus spike peptide pools or control peptides (ViraFEST assay). Those CD4+ T cells from the unexposed donor predate the COVID-19 pandemic (2011-2018). These receptors' antigens are unknown. Material for sequencing was CD4+ T cells from blood, cultured in vitro. These TCRs come from a human donor in good health.

The chain carries TRBV12-3 or TRBV12-4 and TRBJ2-7, with D perhaps TRBD1 (6 bases). Trimming stripped 3 bases from V and 2 bases from J, with 14 bases between. The CDR3 contains 15 residues. Written as DNA, the CDR3 is TGTGCCAGCAGTTTTTCTGCCAGGGGAACCTACGAGCAGTACTTC. Its translation: CASSFSARGTYEQYF.

The chain employs TRBV12-3 or TRBV12-4 and TRBJ1-5; TRBD1 aligns across 9 bases. The trim removed 4 bases at V and 5 bases at J, leaving 15 bases unmatched. The CDR3 extends over 18 amino acids. As DNA, the CDR3 is TGTGCCAGCAGTTCTCACTACCCGGGACAGGGTATGTATCAGCCCCAGCATTTT. As protein: CASSSHYPGQGMYQPQHF.

This rearrangement joins TRBV2 to TRBJ2-6; 7 bases map to TRBD2. The CDR3 spans 15 residues. After removal of 7 bases from V and 2 bases from J, the junction contained 5 bases not matched to a gene. CDR1 and CDR2 from the germline V gene are SNHLY and FYNNEI. The CDR3 bases are TGTGCCAGCACCTCACGGGGGGCTGGGGCCAACGTCCTGACTTTC. Translating gives CASTSRGAGANVLTF.

This clonotype was seen once. This chain links TRBV12-3 or TRBV12-4 with TRBJ2-7; D gene ambiguous. This CDR3 is 12 amino acids long. The V and J ends lost 3 bases and 3 bases respectively, with 6 bases between them. CDR3 DNA sequence: TGTGCCAGCAGTTTTGGGGACTACGAGCAGTACTTC. This sequence encodes CASSFGDYEQYF.

This clonotype was seen a few times. The chain links TRBV7-9 to TRBJ1-5; tentatively, D is TRBD1 (6 bases). The germline gives CDR1 SEHNR, CDR2 FQNEAQ (reference sequence). CDR3 length equals 13 residues. V was cut by 5 bases and J by 7 bases, with 12 bases left in between. The CDR3 coding sequence is TGTGCCAGCAGCCAAGGACAGCACCAGCCCCAGCATTTT. Its protein is CASSQGQHQPQHF.

The V call is TRBV27, the J call TRBJ1-3; D ambiguous. The CDR3 sequence is 13 residues long. V dropped 5 bases and J dropped 8 bases, with 13 bases sitting between them. Looked up from germline, CDR1 is MNHEY and CDR2 is SMNVEV (reference sequence). CDR3 bases: TGTGCCAGCAGTCCGTCGAAGGGCTACACCATATATTTT. Its protein is CASSPSKGYTIYF.

In its sample, this clonotype was seen a few times. The V and J genes are TRBV19 and TRBJ2-3; no clear D gene. V lost 3 bases and J 0 bases, leaving 4 bases between the germline ends. CDR3 length: 13 amino acids. Germline V CDR1 and CDR2: LNHDA, SQIVND (reference sequence). CDR3 in amino acids: CASSIGSTDTQYF. CDR3 DNA sequence: TGTGCCAGTAGTATTGGGAGCACAGATACGCAGTATTTT.

This clonotype counts as medium-sized. The genes are TRBV24-1 and TRBJ2-7; D remains ambiguous. Germline CDR1 reads KGHDR; CDR2 reads SFDVKD. Trimming removed 10 bases from V and 6 bases from J, with 18 bases in between. There are 13 residues in the CDR3. CDR3 region: CATSSPGHPEQYF. DNA of the CDR3: TGTGCCACTTCTAGTCCGGGTCACCCCGAGCAGTACTTC.

The CDR3 spells CATSDDTGTSGRNEQFF. As DNA, the CDR3 is TGTGCCACCAGTGATGACACCGGGACTAGCGGGAGAAATGAGCAGTTCTTC. The V call is TRBV24-1, the J call TRBJ2-1; 14 bases map to TRBD2. Germline CDR1 reads KGHDR; CDR2 reads SFDVKD. The CDR3 is 17 amino acids. V gave up 3 bases and J gave up 7 bases; unmatched junction bases: 7.

This rearrangement joins TRBV25-1 to TRBJ1-2, with 7 positions matching TRBD1. Germline values: CDR1 MGHDK, CDR2 SYGVNS. V dropped 5 bases and J dropped 3; count of bases not matched to a gene: 6. There are 14 residues in the CDR3. CDR3 sequence: CASSQGGSHYGYTF. The CDR3 DNA reads as TGTGCCAGCAGTCAGGGGGGGTCTCACTATGGCTACACCTTC.

V is TRBV5-6 and J is TRBJ2-1; 11 nucleotides line up with TRBD1. There are 17 residues in the CDR3. V lost 1 base and J lost 7; bases outside the gene matches: 10. CDR1 is SGHDT, CDR2 YYEEEE, per germline. CDR3 bases: TGTGCCAGCAGCTTGTCCTATGGGGACAGGGGGAGGAATGAGCAGTTCTTC. This gives the protein CASSLSYGDRGRNEQFF.

J is TRBJ1-2 and V is TRBV10-3, with 11 bases lining up with TRBD1. The germline gives CDR1 ENHRY, CDR2 SYGVKD. Trimming at V came to 6 bases and at J to 4 bases, leaving 10 bases not matched to a gene. This CDR3 spans 16 amino acids. This CDR3 is CAIRLTRTGGVYGYTF. CDR3 coding DNA: TGTGCCATCAGGCTTACCCGGACAGGGGGCGTCTATGGCTACACCTTC.

The chain employs TRBV20-1 and TRBJ2-7; TRBD1 matches at 8 bases. The junction had 11 bases not matched to a gene; V was cut back by 6 bases and J by 7 bases. Germline CDR1 reads DFQATT; CDR2 reads SNEGSKA (reference sequence). The CDR3 sequence is 13 residues long. For the CDR3, the DNA is TGCAGTGCCGTCCCGGGACAGGCGGTAGAGCAGTACTTC. Amino acid sequence: CSAVPGQAVEQYF.

V usage is TRBV7-2 and J usage is TRBJ2-5; no clear D gene. Trimming took 4 bases from V and 5 from J, leaving 8 bases between them. The CDR3 covers 12 residues. The germline V gene encodes CDR1 SGHTA and CDR2 FQGNSA. The CDR3 spells CASSWFEETQYF. The CDR3 DNA is TGTGCCAGCAGCTGGTTCGAGGAGACCCAGTACTTC.

The chain is built from TRBV27 and TRBJ1-2, with D unresolved. The V gene's germline CDR1 is MNHEY and CDR2 SMNVEV (reference sequence). CDR3 length equals 14 residues. Trimming took 4 bases from V and 4 from J, leaving 13 bases between them. CDR3: CASSYRPAGYGYTF. The CDR3, as DNA: TGTGCCAGCAGTTACCGTCCGGCGGGCTATGGCTACACCTTC.